Listed below are T cell receptor beta chains from one sample, sequenced in a study of shared clonotypes between healthy human individuals. Produced via immunoSEQ multiplex PCR; TCRdb's table is partial and in-frame only. The sample holds around 340,000 clones, less than 75% seen once. The sequencing input was memory CD4+ T cells sorted from blood. The receptors derive from a man between 25 and 39 years old in good health. The CDR3 runs from the conserved cysteine through the conserved F or W. A D gene is named only where the DNA matches it firmly. The size entry is marked missing in some rows and otherwise reads once, few, many or a size class.

j_call | clone_size | d_call | v_call | cdr3_aa | cdr3_nt
TRBJ2-1 | NA | NA | TRBV7-7 | CASSSHPGAAGNEQFF | TGTGCCAGCAGCTCCCACCCAGGAGCCGCGGGCAATGAGCAGTTCTTC
TRBJ2-3 | NA | NA | TRBV5-1 | CASSLVGHLTDTQYF | TGCGCCAGCAGCTTGGTGGGTCACCTCACAGATACGCAGTATTTT
TRBJ1-5 | NA | NA | TRBV6-5 | CASSYFLNQPQHF | TGTGCCAGCAGTTACTTCCTCAATCAGCCCCAGCATTTT
TRBJ1-5 | once | NA | TRBV19 | CASSMGVRGNQPQHF | TGTGCCAGTAGTATGGGGGTTCGGGGCAATCAGCCCCAGCATTTT
TRBJ2-1 | NA | NA | TRBV11-2 | CASSLDYKGMVSYNEQFF | TGTGCCAGCAGCTTAGATTATAAGGGAATGGTCTCCTACAATGAGCAGTTCTTC
TRBJ1-5 | NA | NA | TRBV2 | CASSESGLTKPQHF | TGTGCCAGCAGTGAGTCGGGACTTACTAAGCCCCAGCATTTT
TRBJ1-4 | once | TRBD1 | TRBV5-6 | CASSSGTGQLNEKLFF | TGTGCCAGCAGCTCTGGAACGGGACAGCTTAATGAAAAACTGTTTTTT
TRBJ2-4 | NA | NA | TRBV19 | CASSKVGKDDQYF | TGTGCCAGTAGTAAAGTGGGGAAGGATGATCAGTACTTC
TRBJ2-7 | NA | NA | TRBV7-2 | CASSQGSGTEQYF | TGTGCCAGCAGCCAAGGGTCGGGGACCGAGCAGTACTTC
TRBJ2-5 | once | NA | TRBV19 | CASSMGRGGQETQYF | TGTGCCAGTAGTATGGGGCGGGGAGGACAAGAGACCCAGTACTTC
TRBJ1-1 | NA | NA | TRBV28 | CASTLGPLSPRTEAFF | TGTGCCAGCACCCTTGGTCCACTTAGCCCGCGGACTGAAGCTTTCTTT